A single sample is the source of the 2 T cell receptor beta chains below, sequenced in a study of shared clonotypes between healthy human individuals. Only in-frame clones appear in the TCRdb table, and some are missing; sequencing was by immunoSEQ multiplex PCR. The sample lists a few million clones, less than 95% seen once, with about 0.41% in the top ten. Sequences were obtained from naive CD4+ T cells from PBMCs. Indicated subset: CD45RA+ positively selected. The receptors shown here come from a man in his late teens or twenties in good health. Some clones in this sample may be carry-over from other donors' samples.

The rearrangement joins TRBV27 to TRBJ2-7, with a tentative D call TRBD2 (5 bases). V was clipped by 1 base and J by 6 bases, with 13 bases between them. The length of the CDR3 is 14 residues. The V gene's germline CDR1 is MNHEY and CDR2 SMNVEV (reference sequence). DNA for the CDR3: TGTGCCAGCAGTTTATTTGTGGGCGAGGGCGAGCAGTACTTC. Translating gives CASSLFVGEGEQYF.

This chain uses TRBV11-2 with TRBJ2-5; D is uncertain. V was pared by 1 base and J by 1 base, with 10 bases between. In germline, CDR1 is SGHAT, CDR2 FQNNGV. This CDR3 has 15 amino acids. CDR3 bases: TGTGCCAGCAGCTTAGTTGGTGCCCCCCAAGAGACCCAGTACTTC. Amino acid sequence: CASSLVGAPQETQYF.